The 31 T cell receptor beta chains given below trace back to one sample, sequenced in a study of T cell repertoires in cytomegalovirus infection. No cognate antigen is known for these TCRs. From the reads, TCRdb called clonotypes with MiXCR, one entry per CDR3 protein. The sample carries 600,000 to 700,000 distinct CDR3 sequences, roughly a third recorded once. Sequenced here: cultured PBMCs, sampled from culture after CMV antigen stimulation. The receptors derive from a human donor in good health (CMV status not recorded). Some clones in this sample may be carry-over from other donors' samples.

This clonotype was seen more than once but under ten times. The chain is built from TRBV28 and TRBJ1-4; the match to TRBD1 covers 10 bases. CDR1 and CDR2 from the germline V gene are MDHEN and SYDVKM. J was trimmed by 7 bases and V by 8 bases; bases with no gene match: 4. The CDR3 runs 13 residues. The CDR3 DNA sequence: TGTGCCAGCGAGGGGGACAGGGGTGAAAAACTGTTTTTT. Protein product: CASEGDRGEKLFF.

V usage is TRBV18 and J usage is TRBJ2-1; 9 bases map to TRBD2. The V gene's germline CDR1 is KGHSH and CDR2 LQKENI. The J segment lost 8 bases and the V segment lost 1 base, leaving 3 bases of the junction unmatched. CDR3 length equals 14 residues. The CDR3 region is CASSPRTSVDEQFF. CDR3 in DNA: TGTGCCAGCTCACCACGGACTAGCGTCGATGAGCAGTTCTTC.

The gene calls are TRBV20-1 and TRBJ2-1; tentatively, D is TRBD2 (6 bases). This CDR3 contains 13 residues. Germline CDR1 and CDR2: DFQATT and SNEGSKA (reference sequence). Trimming took off 5 bases at V and 0 bases at J, with 8 bases between the two ends. The CDR3 spells CSAGGSSYNEQFF. The CDR3 DNA sequence: TGCAGTGCTGGGGGGAGCTCCTACAATGAGCAGTTCTTC.

The chain links TRBV12-5 to TRBJ2-2, with TRBD2 matching over 8 bases. The CDR3 runs to 15 residues. CDR1 is LGHNT and CDR2 is FRNRAP in the germline V gene. Trimming took 6 bases from V and 1 from J; bases not matched to a gene: 4. This CDR3 reads CASGPGLENTGELFF. The CDR3 DNA is TGTGCTAGTGGCCCGGGACTAGAGAACACCGGGGAGCTGTTTTTT.

The chain links TRBV20-1 to TRBJ2-5; TRBD2 matches 12 bases. The V gene's germline CDR1 is DFQATT and CDR2 SNEGSKA (reference sequence). The CDR3 loop spans 19 amino acids. The V and J ends lost 3 bases and 2 bases, in that order; junction bases with no gene match: 16. The CDR3 DNA is TGCAGTGCTAGGAACCCAGGACTAGCGGGGAGGAGGGGACAAGAGACCCAGTACTTC. Encoded protein: CSARNPGLAGRRGQETQYF.

The chain employs TRBV29-1 and TRBJ2-6; the D is unclear. Germline CDR1 and CDR2: SQVTM and ANQGSEA. The V end lost 5 bases, the J end lost 4 bases, and 9 bases lay between the germline ends. This CDR3 has 13 amino acids. CDR3 nucleotides: TGCAGCGTTCCCGGATCAGGGGCCAACGTCCTGACTTTC. This encodes CSVPGSGANVLTF.

V and J are TRBV7-2 and TRBJ2-1; TRBD2 matches at 9 bases. The CDR3 loop spans 17 amino acids. Germline CDR1 reads SGHTA; CDR2 reads FQGNSA. V lost 9 bases to trimming and J lost 4 bases; unmatched junction nucleotides: 16. The CDR3 DNA sequence: TGTGCCAGGAGAGAACGACTAGCGGACTTTCTTTACAATGAGCAGTTCTTC. The encoded protein is CARRERLADFLYNEQFF.

This clonotype has ten or more counts. The gene calls are TRBV7-2 and TRBJ2-5; TRBD2 agrees at 7 bases. CDR1 and CDR2 from the germline V gene are SGHTA and FQGNSA. V lost 4 bases and J lost 1; bases outside the gene matches: 6. The CDR3 loop spans 15 amino acids. CDR3 protein: CASSSYGGVQETQYF. CDR3 DNA sequence: TGTGCCAGCAGCTCCTATGGGGGGGTCCAAGAGACCCAGTACTTC.

This clonotype occurred a few times. The rearrangement joins TRBV7-2 to TRBJ1-6, with 8 nucleotides matching TRBD1. In germline, CDR1 is SGHTA, CDR2 FQGNSA. J was trimmed by 8 bases and V by 5 bases; bases with no gene match: 5. This CDR3 is built from 14 residues. CDR3 bases: TGTGCCAGCAGCATGACAGGGGTTGATTCACCCCTCCACTTT. Residues: CASSMTGVDSPLHF.

The J gene is TRBJ2-7, the V gene TRBV7-9; D possibly corresponds to TRBD2 (5 bases). V was clipped by 7 bases and J by 3 bases, with 16 bases between them. The CDR3 covers 14 residues. Germline V gene data show CDR1 as SEHNR and CDR2 as FQNEAQ (reference sequence). The CDR3 reads CASNTPGSGYEQYF. In DNA form, the CDR3 reads TGTGCCAGCAACACACCGGGGAGTGGCTACGAGCAGTACTTC.

V is TRBV11-2 and J is TRBJ2-2; D is possibly TRBD1 (6 bases). Germline V gene data show CDR1 as SGHAT and CDR2 as FQNNGV. Trimming stripped 4 bases from V and 7 bases from J, with 16 bases between. The CDR3 covers 15 residues. CDR3 protein: CASSSGTGLGGELFF. Here the CDR3 DNA reads TGTGCCAGCAGCTCCGGAACAGGGCTGGGCGGGGAGCTGTTTTTT.

There are many counts of this clonotype. V gene TRBV7-2 combines with J gene TRBJ2-3; 13 positions agree with TRBD2. After removal of 1 base from V and 0 bases from J, the junction contained 4 bases not matched to a gene. This CDR3 contains 18 residues. Germline V gene data show CDR1 as SGHTA and CDR2 as FQGNSA. Written as DNA, the CDR3 is TGTGCCAGCAGCTTAGTGGGACTAGCGGGGTCTAGCACAGATACGCAGTATTTT. Its protein product is CASSLVGLAGSSTDTQYF.

V and J are TRBV12-3 or TRBV12-4 and TRBJ2-5, with a weak D call TRBD2 (5 bases). The CDR3 is 13 residues long. The V end lost 3 bases, the J end lost 2 bases, and 7 bases lay between the germline ends. The CDR3, as DNA: TGTGCCAGCAGTTTCGAGCGGCAAGAGACCCAGTACTTC. This codes for CASSFERQETQYF.

This clonotype was detected a few times. This chain joins TRBV7-6 and TRBJ1-1; no definite D call. Trimming left V 1 base short and J 1 base short, with 10 bases between. Germline values: CDR1 SGHVS, CDR2 FNYEAQ. This CDR3 has 15 residues. CDR3 nucleotide sequence: TGTGCCAGCAGCTTAGAGTGGGGAGGGAACACTGAAGCTTTCTTT. This sequence encodes CASSLEWGGNTEAFF. Filled out from reference TRBV7-6 and TRBJ1-1, the complete variable domain reads GAGVSQSPRYKVTKRGQDVALRCDPISGHVSLYWYRQALGQGPEFLTYFNYEAQQDKSGLPNDRFSAERPEGSISTLTIQRTEQRDSAMYRCASSLEWGGNTEAFFGQGTRLTVV.

This clonotype was detected only a few times. CDR3 protein: CASSPREGGSDEQFF. CDR3 sequence (DNA): TGTGCCAGCAGCCCCCGGGAGGGCGGATCCGATGAGCAGTTCTTC. This sequence joins TRBV11-3 and TRBJ2-1, with TRBD2 matching over 8 bases. The CDR3 is 15 residues long. J lost 8 bases, V lost 5 bases, and 11 bases had no gene match. The V gene's germline CDR1 is SGHNT and CDR2 YENEEA.

This clonotype was observed at least ten times. The chain joins TRBV7-2 to TRBJ2-2; D is unclear. The CDR3 has 13 amino acids. The V end lost 5 bases, the J end lost 6 bases, and 10 bases lay between the germline ends. The germline V gene encodes CDR1 SGHTA and CDR2 FQGNSA. The CDR3 spells CASSLFRAGELFF. Here the CDR3 DNA reads TGTGCCAGCAGCCTTTTTCGAGCCGGGGAGCTGTTTTTT.

Comment on this clonotype: At one end, the junction sequence differs from germline, possibly due to a read error. V usage is TRBV7-8 and J usage is TRBJ2-5; TRBD1 matches 7 bases. Germline values: CDR1 SGHVS, CDR2 FQNEAQ. The CDR3 loop spans 15 amino acids. The CDR3 nucleotides read TGTGCCAGCAGCAGAACTACAGGGGTTGTAGAGGCCCAGTACTTC. It specifies CASSRTTGVVEAQYF.

This rearrangement joins TRBV4-3 to TRBJ2-3, with D possibly TRBD2 on 6 matching bases. The V gene lost 1 base and the J gene lost 0 bases, with 8 bases spanning the gap. CDR1 is LGHNA and CDR2 is YSLEER in the germline V gene. The CDR3 sequence is 15 residues long. The CDR3 sequence: CASSQARDSTDTQYF. DNA of the CDR3: TGCGCCAGCAGCCAAGCGCGGGATAGCACAGATACGCAGTATTTT.

The chain carries TRBV19 and TRBJ1-2; possibly TRBD1 for D (6 bases). The length of the CDR3 is 14 residues. V was clipped by 9 bases and J by 6 bases, with 20 bases between them. CDR1 and CDR2 (germline): LNHDA, SQIVND (reference sequence). CDR3 protein: CASKTGLRGDGYTF. The DNA of the CDR3 is TGTGCCAGCAAAACAGGGCTCCGGGGGGATGGCTACACCTTC. Full variable domain (outside the CDR3, taken from reference TRBV19 and TRBJ1-2): DGGITQSPKYLFRKEGQNVTLSCEQNLNHDAMYWYRQDPGQGLRLIYYSQIVNDFQKGDIAEGYSVSREKKESFPLTVTSAQKNPTAFYLCASKTGLRGDGYTFGSGTRLTVV.

The table lists this clonotype with many counts. The J gene is TRBJ1-2, the V gene TRBV7-2, with D possibly TRBD1 on 5 matching bases. Germline assignment: CDR1 SGHTA and CDR2 FQGNSA. Trimming removed 5 bases from V and 4 bases from J, with 17 bases in between. There are 15 residues in the CDR3. DNA for the CDR3: TGTGCCAGCAGCGACCGCGGACCGGGACCCTATGGCTACACCTTC. This encodes CASSDRGPGPYGYTF.

This chain joins TRBV7-2 and TRBJ2-5, with 16 nucleotides matching TRBD2. This CDR3 has 20 residues. V shed 1 base and J 5 bases; nucleotides not matched to a gene: 13. CDR1 and CDR2 (germline): SGHTA, FQGNSA. CDR3 DNA sequence: TGTGCCAGCAGCTTAGTCCGGCCGGGACTAGCGGGGGGGCCGGGGGAGACCCAGTACTTC. It is translated as CASSLVRPGLAGGPGETQYF.

The count of this clonotype is one. The chain joins TRBV6-2 or TRBV6-3 to TRBJ2-3; TRBD2 is a possible D gene (6 bases). Germline V lookup: CDR1 MNHEY, CDR2 SVGEGT. The CDR3 runs 16 residues. Trimming cost V 0 bases and J 3 bases, with 13 bases left between them. The CDR3 spells CASSYSGGRQTDTQYF. Written as DNA, the CDR3 is TGTGCCAGCAGTTACTCGGGAGGACGACAGACAGATACGCAGTATTTT.

This clonotype was counted a few times. The chain is built from TRBV2 and TRBJ2-2; D is unclear. The CDR3 contains 12 residues. CDR1 and CDR2 from the germline V gene are SNHLY and FYNNEI. V was clipped by 4 bases and J by 5 bases, with 5 bases between them. Written as DNA, the CDR3 is TGTGCCAGCAGTGGAATTACCGGGGAGCTGTTTTTT. Protein product: CASSGITGELFF.

The chain recombines TRBV2 with TRBJ2-2, with TRBD2 identical over 11 bases. The CDR3 covers 17 residues. Trimming removed 2 bases from V and 4 bases from J; junction bases left unmatched: 6. The germline V gene has CDR1 SNHLY and CDR2 FYNNEI. The CDR3 reads CASSEWRLAGITGELFF. CDR3 DNA: TGTGCCAGCAGTGAATGGCGACTAGCGGGAATCACCGGGGAGCTGTTTTTT. The complete variable domain, with remaining parts taken from reference TRBV2 and TRBJ2-2, reads EPEVTQTPSHQVTQMGQEVILRCVPISNHLYFYWYRQILGQKVEFLVSFYNNEISEKSEIFDDQFSVERPDGSNFTLKIRSTKLEDSAMYFCASSEWRLAGITGELFFGEGSRLTVL.

This chain connects TRBV7-6 to TRBJ1-4; 7 bases are shared with TRBD1. CDR1 is SGHVS and CDR2 is FNYEAQ in the germline V gene. The CDR3 runs to 14 residues. The V and J ends lost 2 bases and 11 bases, in that order; junction bases with no gene match: 8. CDR3: CASSLSPDRDKLFF. Here the CDR3 DNA reads TGTGCCAGCAGCTTAAGCCCAGACAGGGACAAACTGTTTTTT.

The V call is TRBV4-1, the J call TRBJ2-1; 12 bases align to TRBD2. The CDR3 spans 16 residues. Looked up from germline, CDR1 is MGHRA and CDR2 is YSYEKL. The V segment lost 2 bases and the J segment 7 bases; nucleotides outside the gene matches: 6. CDR3 sequence reads: CASSQPTSGRGNEQFF. The CDR3 DNA reads TGCGCCAGCAGCCAACCGACTAGCGGGAGAGGGAATGAGCAGTTCTTC.

A single count supports this clonotype. This sequence joins TRBV6-5 and TRBJ1-5; D might be TRBD1 (6 bases). Germline V lookup: CDR1 MNHEY, CDR2 SVGAGI. There are 13 residues in the CDR3. Trimming took 6 bases from V and 7 from J, leaving 13 bases between them. Here the CDR3 DNA reads TGTGCCAGCAGGGGACAACCTCAGCAGCCCCAGCATTTT. The encoded protein is CASRGQPQQPQHF.

This clonotype was picked up one time. In DNA, the CDR3 is TGTGCCAGCAGCCGGGAGAAGTGGACCGGGGAGCTGTTTTTT. Residues: CASSREKWTGELFF. This chain links TRBV11-3 with TRBJ2-2; TRBD2 might be the D (6 bases). Germline CDR1 and CDR2: SGHNT and YENEEA. Trimming took 5 bases from V and 5 from J, leaving 12 bases between them. The CDR3 contains 14 residues.

V and J are TRBV4-1 and TRBJ1-4; D is uncertain. V shed 3 bases and J shed 0 bases, with 14 bases lying between them. The CDR3 loop spans 17 amino acids. Germline-derived CDR1 and CDR2 are MGHRA and YSYEKL. CDR3 sequence reads: CASSQTPASATNEKLFF. DNA of the CDR3: TGCGCCAGCAGCCAGACCCCCGCCTCTGCAACTAATGAAAAACTGTTTTTT.

The rearrangement links TRBV5-1 to TRBJ1-2, with 7 positions matching TRBD1. V was clipped by 4 bases and J by 4 bases; unmatched bases: 10. The CDR3 consists of 15 residues. Looked up from germline, CDR1 is SGHRS and CDR2 is YFSETQ. The CDR3 coding sequence is TGCGCCAGCAGCCCCGGCGAAGGGGGCTTCTATGGCTACACCTTC. Translated, it gives CASSPGEGGFYGYTF.

CDR3: CASSLGGWAQETQYF. The DNA for the CDR3 is TGTGCCAGCAGCTTAGGGGGTTGGGCTCAAGAGACCCAGTACTTC. The chain links TRBV11-2 to TRBJ2-5; D is ambiguous. V lost 1 base and J lost 2, with 11 bases in between. This CDR3 comprises 15 residues. Germline loops: CDR1 SGHAT, CDR2 FQNNGV.